Listed here are 27 T cell receptor beta chains from one sample, sequenced in a study of identical twins. TCRdb re-analysed the 5' RACE reads in MiXCR, keeping a single row per CDR3 protein. The sample records about 690,000 distinct CDR3 sequences, less than 7% being singletons. The sequenced sample consisted of naive T cells sorted from blood. The receptor source for this set is a man aged 18 to 29 in good health.

This clonotype was counted ten times or more. As DNA, the CDR3 is TGCAGCGTTTCGATCCCCGGGGAGCTGTTTTTT. Its protein product is CSVSIPGELFF. The chain has TRBV29-1 and TRBJ2-2; no clear D gene. This CDR3 has 11 amino acids. Germline V gene sequence: CDR1 SQVTM, CDR2 ANQGSEA. Trimming shortened V by 5 bases and J by 6 bases, and 7 bases separated the two germline ends.

The table lists this clonotype with many counts. The genes are TRBV12-3 or TRBV12-4 and TRBJ1-2; no firm D call. This CDR3 has 14 amino acids. The V end was cut by 1 base, the J end by 2 bases, with 8 bases between. CDR3 in DNA: TGTGCCAGCAGTTTAGGGTCGGGGAACTATGGCTACACCTTC. It encodes CASSLGSGNYGYTF.

This clonotype was counted ten times or more. The V call is TRBV10-3, the J call TRBJ2-3; no definite D call. CDR1 is ENHRY, CDR2 SYGVKD, per germline. Trimming cost V 3 bases and J 1 base, with 14 bases left between them. The CDR3 extends over 16 amino acids. The CDR3 sequence is CAISEVRGRGTDTQYF. The CDR3 DNA is TGTGCCATCAGTGAAGTGCGCGGACGGGGCACAGATACGCAGTATTTT.

There are a few counts of this clonotype. This sequence joins TRBV7-6 and TRBJ2-1; perhaps D is TRBD1 or TRBD2 (7 bases each). The V end was cut by 4 bases, the J end by 7 bases, with 20 bases between. CDR1 and CDR2 (germline): SGHVS, FNYEAQ. CDR3 length equals 16 residues. CDR3 DNA: TGTGCCAGCAGCTCCCACAGGGGAGGGAGGAAGAATGAGCAGTTCTTC. Its translation: CASSSHRGGRKNEQFF.

With regard to this clonotype: A much larger clone differs by one base, so this may be a read error. The chain joins TRBV18 to TRBJ2-5; possibly TRBD2 for D (6 bases). The CDR3 length is 16 residues. Germline V lookup: CDR1 KGHSH, CDR2 LQKENI. V shed 5 bases and J shed 4 bases, with 20 bases lying between them. CDR3: CASSISTRKVRETQYF. In DNA, the CDR3 is TGTGCCAGCTCAATATCGACTAGAAAAGTCCGAGAGACCCAGTACTTC.

This clonotype was picked up a small number of times. J is TRBJ1-1 and V is TRBV5-1, with D hard to call. The germline V gene encodes CDR1 SGHRS and CDR2 YFSETQ. CDR3 length: 14 residues. V lost 3 bases and J lost 1, with 10 bases in between. CDR3 amino acids: CASSSKNSNTEAFF. CDR3 DNA sequence: TGCGCCAGCAGCTCCAAAAACTCGAACACTGAAGCTTTCTTT.

This clonotype was found a few times. CDR3 DNA: TGCAGCGTTGAAGATAGCGCAGATCGGTGGTCCTACAATGAGCAGTTCTTC. Translation gives CSVEDSADRWSYNEQFF. V gene TRBV29-1 combines with J gene TRBJ2-1, with a possible D match to TRBD2 (5 bases). The V end was cut by 0 bases, the J end by 1 base, with 16 bases between. The V gene's germline CDR1 is SQVTM and CDR2 ANQGSEA. The CDR3 is 17 residues long.

The V and J genes are TRBV20-1 and TRBJ1-5, with 7 bases aligning to TRBD1. This CDR3 comprises 14 residues. V lost 0 bases, J lost 4 bases, and 3 bases stayed unmatched. Germline lookup yields CDR1 DFQATT and CDR2 SNEGSKA (reference sequence). CDR3 DNA: TGCAGTGCTAGAGATCCCAGGGGGAATCAGCCCCAGCATTTT. Translating it yields CSARDPRGNQPQHF.

This clonotype was counted at least ten times. The rearrangement joins TRBV28 to TRBJ1-5; D unclear. The V end lost 3 bases, the J end lost 1 base, and 10 bases lay between the germline ends. The CDR3 totals 15 residues. Germline assignment: CDR1 MDHEN and CDR2 SYDVKM. CDR3 region: CASSLSGRSNQPQHF. The DNA of the CDR3 is TGTGCCAGCAGTTTGTCCGGGAGGAGCAATCAGCCCCAGCATTTT.

The chain employs TRBV9 and TRBJ2-2; D is unclear. V was trimmed by 4 bases and J by 2 bases, leaving 21 bases between them. Germline V gene lookup returns CDR1 SGDLS and CDR2 YYNGEE. The CDR3 runs to 18 residues. The CDR3 bases are TGTGCCAGCAGCCTAGGCCCGATCAATTACCCCAACACCGGGGAGCTGTTTTTT. Translation gives CASSLGPINYPNTGELFF.

The chain combines TRBV27 with TRBJ2-1, with D tentatively TRBD2 (6 bases). The CDR3 extends over 16 amino acids. Trimming removed 1 base at V and 4 bases at J, with 14 bases between. In germline, CDR1 is MNHEY, CDR2 SMNVEV (reference sequence). The CDR3 loop reads CASSLYGSGLYNEQFF. CDR3 DNA: TGTGCCAGCAGTTTATATGGTAGCGGATTATACAATGAGCAGTTCTTC.

At least ten counts were recorded for this clonotype. V gene TRBV6-5 combines with J gene TRBJ2-5; no reliable D call. From germline, CDR1 is MNHEY and CDR2 SVGAGI. This CDR3 has 14 amino acids. The V end was cut by 0 bases, the J end by 1 base, with 6 bases between. The CDR3 DNA reads as TGTGCCAGCAGTTACTCGAGGATCCAAGAGACCCAGTACTTC. Translating it yields CASSYSRIQETQYF.

This clonotype was seen only a few times. The V gene is TRBV4-3, the J gene TRBJ2-6; D is unclear. The CDR3 is made up of 16 amino acids. Germline V CDR1 and CDR2: LGHNA, YSLEER. V was shortened by 4 bases and J by 0 bases, with 10 bases between the two germline ends. CDR3 bases: TGCGCCAGCAGCCGCACGCGCAACTCTGGGGCCAACGTCCTGACTTTC. Amino acid sequence: CASSRTRNSGANVLTF.

In the case of this clonotype: This may stem from a read error, because a much larger clone lies one nucleotide away. The rearrangement joins TRBV11-2 to TRBJ1-1; TRBD1 is a possible D gene (5 bases). The CDR3 runs 16 residues. Per germline, CDR1 SGHAT and CDR2 FQNNGV. Trimming took 5 bases from V and 3 from J, leaving 19 bases between them. This CDR3 is CASSQRPPRDHTEAFF. The CDR3 nucleotides are TGTGCCAGCAGCCAACGACCCCCAAGGGACCACACTGAAGCTTTCTTT.

The chain has TRBV10-2 and TRBJ2-7; TRBD2 might be the D (5 bases). V dropped 8 bases and J dropped 6 bases, with 20 bases sitting between them. Germline-derived CDR1 and CDR2 are WSHSY and SAAADI. The CDR3 sequence is 14 residues long. The CDR3 here is CASSPGYPEPEQYV. In DNA, the CDR3 is TGCGCCAGCTCCCCGGGATACCCCGAACCCGAGCAGTACGTC.

This chain links TRBV12-3 or TRBV12-4 with TRBJ2-3; TRBD2 agrees at 10 bases. CDR3 length: 15 residues. Unmatched junction bases numbered 9, after V lost 8 bases and J lost 4 bases. For the CDR3, the DNA is TGTGCCAGCGGGATAGGGACTAGCGTTGCAGATACGCAGTATTTT. This translates into CASGIGTSVADTQYF.

This clonotype was counted ten times or more. This sequence joins TRBV7-8 and TRBJ2-1; D not certain. This CDR3 contains 15 residues. The V gene's germline CDR1 is SGHVS and CDR2 FQNEAQ. Trimming removed 1 base from V and 7 bases from J, with 14 bases in between. CDR3 in amino acids: CASSLVRDWGNEQFF. Written as DNA, the CDR3 is TGTGCCAGCAGCTTAGTTAGGGATTGGGGTAATGAGCAGTTCTTC.

This clonotype was counted a single time. This may arise from a read error, as a much more abundant clone is one base away. V usage is TRBV24-1 and J usage is TRBJ2-1; TRBD1 matches at 10 bases. The V gene end was trimmed by 5 bases and the J gene end by 9 bases; junction bases not matched to a gene: 9. Germline CDR1 is KGHDR and CDR2 is SFDVKD. The CDR3 contains 15 residues. This CDR3 reads CATSVWGQGSVEQFF. The CDR3 DNA follows: TGTGCCACCAGTGTTTGGGGACAGGGGAGCGTTGAGCAGTTCTTC.

In its sample, this clonotype was seen a few times. The chain recombines TRBV5-1 with TRBJ2-6; no clear D. The germline V gene has CDR1 SGHRS and CDR2 YFSETQ. Trimming took 1 base from V and 2 from J, leaving 7 bases between them. The CDR3 loop spans 15 amino acids. CDR3 in DNA: TGCGCCAGCAGCTTGAATGTTCCTGGGGCCAACGTCCTGACTTTC. It yields the protein CASSLNVPGANVLTF.

In its sample, this clonotype was seen many times. This chain uses TRBV12-3 or TRBV12-4 with TRBJ1-4; D gene ambiguous. The CDR3 is 13 residues long. V was pared by 9 bases and J by 4 bases, with 12 bases between. The CDR3: CASAGGFNEKLFF. CDR3 DNA sequence: TGTGCCAGTGCTGGAGGGTTTAATGAAAAACTGTTTTTT.

With regard to this clonotype: One end of the junction is discordant with germline, which a read error may explain. The rearrangement joins TRBV6-2 or TRBV6-3 to TRBJ2-5, with D possibly TRBD2 on 5 matching bases. The V gene's germline CDR1 is MNHEY and CDR2 SVGEGT. This CDR3 is 17 amino acids long. DNA of the CDR3: TGTGCCAGCAGTTACTTGGGTGGGAGTAGCCCCCAAGCGACCCAGTACTTC. It translates to CASSYLGGSSPQATQYF.

This clonotype was seen more than once but under ten times. This rearrangement joins TRBV7-9 to TRBJ2-7, with 8 bases identical to TRBD1. Germline lookup yields CDR1 SEHNR and CDR2 FQNEAQ (reference sequence). CDR3 length: 16 amino acids. J was trimmed by 1 base and V by 11 bases; bases with no gene match: 16. CDR3 sequence: CAYTEGPGQDSYEQYF. The CDR3 nucleotides are TGTGCCTATACAGAGGGGCCGGGACAGGATTCCTACGAGCAGTACTTC. Looking up the rest from reference TRBV7-9 and TRBJ2-7 gives the full variable domain: DTGVSQNPRHKITKRGQNVTFRCDPISEHNRLYWYRQTLGQGPEFLTYFQNEAQLEKSRLLSDRFSAERPKGSFSTLEIQRTEQGDSAMYLCAYTEGPGQDSYEQYFGPGTRLTVT.

This clonotype has a count of ten or more. J is TRBJ1-1 and V is TRBV29-1; D possibly corresponds to TRBD1 (6 bases). The CDR3 runs 15 residues. Trimming left V 4 bases short and J 5 bases short, with 20 bases between. Germline loops: CDR1 SQVTM, CDR2 ANQGSEA. CDR3 in DNA: TGCAGCGTTGGGTTCGCCTTTCAGGGGAAAACTGAAGCTTTCTTT. Translation: CSVGFAFQGKTEAFF.

In this sample, this clonotype turned up many times. The gene calls are TRBV10-3 and TRBJ2-7; D is perhaps TRBD1 (6 bases). The length of the CDR3 is 16 residues. With 5 bases removed from V and 3 bases from J, the gap between germline ends came to 20 bases. Per the germline V gene, CDR1 is ENHRY and CDR2 is SYGVKD. The CDR3 loop reads CAISRRQTGIRYEQYF. CDR3 DNA: TGTGCCATCAGTCGCCGACAGACAGGAATCCGCTACGAGCAGTACTTC.

This clonotype was observed a handful of times. This sequence joins TRBV5-1 and TRBJ2-3, with D tentatively TRBD2 (5 bases). V lost 2 bases to trimming and J lost 2 bases, with 18 bases between them. The CDR3 has 17 residues. Germline loops: CDR1 SGHRS, CDR2 YFSETQ. The CDR3 DNA follows: TGCGCCAGCAGCTTAGTAGGTAACGAGAGGGCCACAGATACGCAGTATTTT. Protein sequence: CASSLVGNERATDTQYF.

The rearrangement joins TRBV19 to TRBJ2-1; TRBD2 matches 7 bases. Germline V gives CDR1 LNHDA, CDR2 SQIVND (reference sequence). This CDR3 region has 15 residues. Trimming removed 4 bases from V and 13 bases from J; junction bases left unmatched: 16. This chain's CDR3 is CASSTQREVAFDQFF. The CDR3 bases are TGTGCCAGTAGTACACAGCGGGAAGTTGCGTTTGATCAGTTCTTC.

The sample holds many counts of this clonotype. V is TRBV7-2 and J is TRBJ2-3; D unresolved. The V and J ends lost 3 bases and 4 bases respectively, with 11 bases between them. CDR3 size: 14 residues. The germline CDR1 and CDR2 sequences are SGHTA and FQGNSA. The CDR3 region is CASSFLRTADTQYF. The CDR3 coding sequence is TGTGCCAGCAGCTTCCTGCGGACCGCAGATACGCAGTATTTT. Together with reference TRBV7-2 and TRBJ2-3, the CDR3 gives the full variable domain: GAGVSQSPSNKVTEKGKDVELRCDPISGHTALYWYRQSLGQGLEFLIYFQGNSAPDKSGLPSDRFSAERTGGSVSTLTIQRTQQEDSAVYLCASSFLRTADTQYFGPGTRLTVL.